Each of the 24 T cell receptor beta chains below was sequenced from the same sample in a study of long-term antiretroviral therapy in people with HIV. Version v3.0 of the immunoSEQ assay ran at survey level. The assay was immunoSEQ multiplex PCR, and TCRdb's table has in-frame clones only and misses some. There are some 13,000 clones in the sample; roughly 87% occur only once, and 15% to 20% lies in the top ten. The sequencing here drew on unsorted PBMCs, taken 8 to 8.5 years after starting antiretroviral therapy. Receptors originate from a man aged 45-60 years with HIV.

This chain connects TRBV9 to TRBJ2-7, with TRBD1 matching 11 bases. J lost 2 bases, V lost 4 bases, and 8 bases had no gene match. Germline V gives CDR1 SGDLS, CDR2 YYNGEE. CDR3 length: 16 amino acids. CDR3 sequence reads: CASSRSPGQGAYEQYF. DNA for the CDR3: TGTGCCAGCAGCCGATCCCCGGGACAGGGGGCCTACGAGCAGTACTTC.

This CDR3 reads CASSLGLFSGGSNTGELFF. The CDR3 DNA reads as TGTGCCAGCAGCTTGGGTTTATTTAGCGGGGGCTCGAACACCGGGGAGCTGTTTTTT. The rearrangement uses TRBV5-4 and TRBJ2-2; 9 bases are a match to TRBD2. V was clipped by 0 bases and J by 0 bases; unmatched bases: 9. Per germline, CDR1 SGHNT and CDR2 YYREEE (reference sequence). The CDR3 has 19 residues.

The chain has TRBV7-6 and TRBJ1-6; D may be TRBD1 (5 bases). This CDR3 is 21 amino acids long. Trimming pared 1 base from V and 4 bases from J, leaving 26 bases between. Germline values: CDR1 SGHVS, CDR2 FNYEAQ. CDR3 in amino acids: CASSLGSRTQWGASYNSPLHF. As DNA, the CDR3 is TGTGCCAGCAGCTTAGGGTCCAGAACACAATGGGGCGCCAGTTATAATTCACCCCTCCACTTT.

The V gene is TRBV11-2, the J gene TRBJ2-7; 13 bases are shared with TRBD2. Germline V gene data show CDR1 as SGHAT and CDR2 as FQNNGV. Trimming at V came to 4 bases and at J to 2 bases, leaving 2 bases not matched to a gene. This CDR3 is 15 amino acids long. The CDR3 reads CASSWTSGGPYEQYF. The CDR3 nucleotides are TGTGCCAGCAGCTGGACTAGCGGGGGCCCCTACGAGCAGTACTTC.

This clone occurred once. The chain is built from TRBV5-6 and TRBJ2-5, with 9 bases aligning to TRBD2. Germline V gene sequence: CDR1 SGHDT, CDR2 YYEEEE. This CDR3 comprises 16 residues. After removal of 4 bases from V and 4 bases from J, the junction contained 11 bases not matched to a gene. Here the CDR3 reads CASSIVAGAFRETQYF. In DNA, the CDR3 is TGTGCCAGCAGCATCGTAGCGGGAGCATTTCGAGAGACCCAGTACTTC.

The chain combines TRBV9 with TRBJ2-7; TRBD1 or TRBD2 may be the D gene (5 bases each). The V gene lost 0 bases and the J gene lost 3 bases, with 10 bases spanning the gap. The CDR3 loop spans 14 amino acids. Per germline, CDR1 SGDLS and CDR2 YYNGEE. The CDR3 reads CASSVAAGSYEQYF. The CDR3, as DNA: TGTGCCAGCAGCGTAGCGGCAGGGAGCTACGAGCAGTACTTC.

V gene TRBV9 combines with J gene TRBJ1-1; D might be TRBD1 (5 bases). V shed 4 bases and J shed 6 bases, with 19 bases lying between them. Per germline, CDR1 SGDLS and CDR2 YYNGEE. The CDR3 covers 15 residues. The CDR3 DNA sequence: TGTGCCAGCAGCCCGGGGAGGGGAGGGACTTCTGAAGCTTTCTTT. Translated: CASSPGRGGTSEAFF. Based on the CDR3 plus reference TRBV9 and TRBJ1-1, the full variable domain is DSGVTQTPKHLITATGQRVTLRCSPRSGDLSVYWYQQSLDQGLQFLIQYYNGEERAKGNILERFSAQQFPDLHSELNLSSLELGDSALYFCASSPGRGGTSEAFFGQGTRLTVV.

The chain couples TRBV4-1 to TRBJ2-1, with 9 bases that match TRBD2. Germline CDR1 reads MGHRA; CDR2 reads YSYEKL. After removal of 1 base from V and 7 bases from J, the junction contained 11 bases not matched to a gene. The CDR3 consists of 17 residues. CDR3 nucleotide sequence: TGCGCCAGCAGCCAAGGGGTCGCCGGGACTAGCATGAATGAGCAGTTCTTC. It codes for CASSQGVAGTSMNEQFF.

The chain links TRBV7-2 to TRBJ1-5, with D uncertain. With 1 base removed from V and 0 bases from J, the gap between germline ends came to 10 bases. The CDR3 covers 16 residues. From germline, CDR1 is SGHTA and CDR2 FQGNSA. CDR3 nucleotides: TGTGCCAGCAGCTTAGAACAGACCTATAGCAATCAGCCCCAGCATTTT. Translating it yields CASSLEQTYSNQPQHF.

The genes are TRBV19 and TRBJ1-6, with unresolved D. This CDR3 has 15 residues. CDR1 is LNHDA, CDR2 SQIVND, per germline (reference sequence). V was trimmed by 3 bases and J by 4 bases, leaving 10 bases between them. In DNA form, the CDR3 reads TGTGCCAGTAGTATTGACCGAGGGTATAATTCACCCCTCCACTTT. It yields the protein CASSIDRGYNSPLHF.

V gene TRBV6-5 combines with J gene TRBJ1-5; 7 nucleotides line up with TRBD1. The germline V gene has CDR1 MNHEY and CDR2 SVGAGI. V lost 4 bases, J lost 3 bases, and 6 bases stayed unmatched. The CDR3 loop spans 15 amino acids. CDR3: CASSLHRGFNQPQHF. DNA for the CDR3: TGTGCCAGCAGTTTACACAGGGGATTCAATCAGCCCCAGCATTTT.

V is TRBV13 and J is TRBJ2-7, with TRBD2 matching over 11 bases. The CDR3 is 15 amino acids. Germline lookup yields CDR1 PRHDT and CDR2 FYEKMQ (reference sequence). V was clipped by 5 bases and J by 1 base; unmatched bases: 4. The CDR3 reads CASSLGTSGSYEQYF. CDR3 bases: TGTGCCAGCAGCCTCGGGACTAGCGGTTCCTACGAGCAGTACTTC.

In this sample, this clone turned up once. The chain combines TRBV20-1 with TRBJ1-1; D gene unclear. V lost 4 bases to trimming and J lost 5 bases, with 5 bases between them. Germline CDR1 is DFQATT and CDR2 is SNEGSKA (reference sequence). The length of the CDR3 is 10 residues. CDR3 protein: CSATQTEAFF. DNA of the CDR3: TGCAGTGCTACCCAGACTGAAGCTTTCTTT.

CDR3 loop: CASSETRANTEAFF. The CDR3 region has the DNA TGCGCCAGCAGTGAGACACGGGCGAACACTGAAGCTTTCTTT. The rearrangement links TRBV10-2 to TRBJ1-1; D not resolved. V lost 2 bases and J 1 base, leaving 8 bases between the germline ends. The CDR3 is made up of 14 amino acids. Looked up from germline, CDR1 is WSHSY and CDR2 is SAAADI.

CDR3 bases: TGTGCCAGCAGTACCCCGACGAACACTGAAGCTTTCTTT. Translated, it gives CASSTPTNTEAFF. The rearrangement links TRBV28 to TRBJ1-1; D gene uncertain. Deletions cut 5 bases from V and 1 base from J, with 8 bases between. From germline, CDR1 is MDHEN and CDR2 SYDVKM. The CDR3 is 13 amino acids.

This clone occurred a few times. The chain's CDR3 is CASSLIELSYNEQFF. For the CDR3, the DNA is TGTGCCAGCAGCTTGATTGAGCTCTCCTACAATGAGCAGTTCTTC. The chain recombines TRBV5-4 with TRBJ2-1; D gene uncertain. The length of the CDR3 is 15 residues. The germline V and J ends were trimmed by 1 base and 0 bases, with 8 bases remaining between them. CDR1 is SGHNT, CDR2 YYREEE, per germline (reference sequence). Full variable domain (missing parts from reference TRBV5-4 and TRBJ2-1): ETGVTQSPTHLIKTRGQQVTLRCSSQSGHNTVSWYQQALGQGPQFIFQYYREEENGRGNFPPRFSGLQFPNYSSELNVNALELDDSALYLCASSLIELSYNEQFFGPGTRLTVL.

The chain recombines TRBV13 with TRBJ1-2; 8 bases align to TRBD1. Germline V gene sequence: CDR1 PRHDT, CDR2 FYEKMQ (reference sequence). Losses at the gene ends were 5 bases for V and 3 bases for J; bases not matched to a gene: 5. The CDR3 is made up of 14 amino acids. Here the CDR3 reads CASSLQGEDYGYTF. As DNA, the CDR3 is TGTGCCAGCAGCCTACAGGGGGAGGACTATGGCTACACCTTC. The full variable domain, completed using reference TRBV13 and TRBJ1-2, is AAGVIQSPRHLIKEKRETATLKCYPIPRHDTVYWYQQGPGQDPQFLISFYEKMQSDKGSIPDRFSAQQFSDYHSELNMSSLELGDSALYFCASSLQGEDYGYTFGSGTRLTVV.

The V and J genes are TRBV6-5 and TRBJ1-5; D unresolved. Germline-derived CDR1 and CDR2 are MNHEY and SVGAGI. The germline V and J ends were trimmed by 5 bases and 3 bases, with 8 bases remaining between them. CDR3 length equals 13 residues. This CDR3 reads CASSRRDNQPQHF. For the CDR3, the DNA is TGTGCCAGCAGTCGACGGGACAATCAGCCCCAGCATTTT.

Written as DNA, the CDR3 is TGTGCCAGCACCGTAACTGCATCCAACACTGAAGCTTTCTTT. Amino acids: CASTVTASNTEAFF. V gene TRBV6-6 combines with J gene TRBJ1-1; no definite D call. Per germline, CDR1 MNHNY and CDR2 SVGAGI (reference sequence). CDR3 length: 14 residues. V shed 7 bases and J shed 2 bases, with 14 bases lying between them.

CDR3 loop: CAWSEETGSFYEQYF. The CDR3 nucleotides read TGTGCCTGGAGTGAAGAGACAGGGTCTTTCTACGAGCAGTACTTC. The rearrangement links TRBV30 to TRBJ2-7, with 7 bases fitting TRBD1. Germline loops: CDR1 GTSNPN, CDR2 SVGIG (reference sequence). This CDR3 contains 15 residues. Unmatched junction bases numbered 9, after V lost 1 base and J lost 3 bases.

This clone was seen a few times. This chain joins TRBV6-5 and TRBJ1-1; D possibly corresponds to TRBD1 (6 bases). This CDR3 contains 14 residues. Germline V gene lookup returns CDR1 MNHEY and CDR2 SVGAGI. V gave up 2 bases and J gave up 1 base, with 8 bases separating them. Here the CDR3 DNA reads TGTGCCAGCAGTTACGGGGGGCCGAACACTGAAGCTTTCTTT. Its translation is CASSYGGPNTEAFF.

J is TRBJ1-5 and V is TRBV19; 7 bases map to TRBD1. Germline V gene sequence: CDR1 LNHDA, CDR2 SQIVND (reference sequence). J lost 4 bases, V lost 1 base, and 4 bases had no gene match. The CDR3 has 15 amino acids. CDR3 bases: TGTGCCAGTAGTATAGGGCCAGGGGGAAATCAGCCCCAGCATTTT. This sequence encodes CASSIGPGGNQPQHF.

In its sample, this clone was seen once. The junction shows a germline mismatch at one end, possibly a read error. V is TRBV19 and J is TRBJ1-2; D is undetermined. The CDR3 totals 12 residues. CDR1 and CDR2 (germline): LNHDA, SQIVND (reference sequence). CDR3 nucleotide sequence: TGTGCCAGTAGAATAGGGTCCCATGGCTACACCTTC. This codes for CASRIGSHGYTF.

V is TRBV9 and J is TRBJ1-1, with D uncertain. Germline V gene data show CDR1 as SGDLS and CDR2 as YYNGEE. CDR3 length: 13 amino acids. Trimming shortened V by 4 bases and J by 4 bases, and 11 bases separated the two germline ends. The CDR3 DNA is TGTGCCAGCAGCCAACCCGGGATCACTGAAGCTTTCTTT. It specifies CASSQPGITEAFF.